This TCR beta chain comes out of a study of T cells in Graves' hyperthyroidism and ophthalmopathy. Findings of the study overall: It was a median roughly six months before onset that the model predicted ophthalmopathy.

Trimming cost V 1 base and J 0 bases, with 10 bases left between them. The CDR3 loop spans 15 amino acids. CDR1 and CDR2 (germline): SGHKS, YYEKEE (reference sequence). This clonotype was found once. The antigen is undetermined. A clone one base away is much larger, so this may be a read error. Amplification of TCR beta CDR3 regions was performed using RNA transcripts as template. TCR CDR3 regions were first amplified by RT-PCR with HTBI primers. TCRdb processed the multiplex PCR reads anew with MiXCR; each CDR3 protein has one entry. In the table there are roughly 500,000 distinct CDR3 sequences, 46% of which are singletons.

The chain employs TRBV5-5 and TRBJ1-1; tentative D call: TRBD1 (6 bases). The receptor was derived from an adult woman with Graves' disease, either hyperthyroidism or ophthalmopathy (not recorded which). The specimen was peripheral blood or thyroid tissue (not recorded which). The CDR3 coding sequence is TGTGCCAGCAGCTTGCGGCGGGACATGAACACTGAAGCTTTCTTT. Protein product: CASSLRRDMNTEAFF.